This entry features one T cell receptor (beta chain) sequence. What it binds is not known. Produced via immunoSEQ multiplex PCR; TCRdb's table is partial and in-frame only. The sample holds about 1.1 million clones, approximately 80% seen once. The record originates from a study of shared clonotypes between healthy human individuals. Study-wide results and limits: Researchers found naive subsets generally carried larger estimated richness than memory subsets. The four-donor shared clonotypes exceeded non-shared clonotypes in generation probability, with non-shared ones scoring lower.

Every donor, a Caucasian adult, lived in Nashville, Tennessee. The receptor comes from a man aged 18 to 30 in good health. Some clones in this sample may be carry-over from other donors' samples. The sequenced material came from memory CD4+ T cells from PBMCs. Subset of the sample: CD45RA-negative fraction.

CDR3 sequence reads: CASSPRTPGHYEQYF. DNA for the CDR3: TGTGCCAGCTCACCCAGGACTCCGGGACACTACGAGCAGTACTTC. The rearrangement joins TRBV18 to TRBJ2-7, with a possible D match to TRBD1 (6 bases). Trimming shortened V by 3 bases and J by 3 bases, and 15 bases separated the two germline ends. Germline V gene lookup returns CDR1 KGHSH and CDR2 LQKENI. This CDR3 contains 15 residues.